Sequencing of this T cell receptor beta chain was carried out in a study of patients and donors after allogeneic stem cell transplantation. V gave up 3 bases and J gave up 0 bases, with 12 bases separating them. The CDR3 has 15 residues. CDR1 and CDR2 from the germline V gene are DFQATT and SNEGSKA (reference sequence). This clonotype has ten or more counts. Each CDR3 protein is one row after TCRdb ran MiXCR on the RT-PCR reads. This sample carries 20,000 or so distinct CDR3 sequences, 4.5% to 6% of them seen once, and the ten largest clones take 35% to 45%. The sequence came from a human donor who was either an allogeneic HSCT recipient or a stem cell or donor lymphocyte infusion donor (not recorded which). It is not recorded whose cells these are; they may come from a transplant donor. Sequencing was performed on blood, either unsorted or a sorted T cell fraction (not recorded which). This chain links TRBV20-1 with TRBJ2-1, with D possibly matching TRBD1 (6 bases). This chain's CDR3 is CSARRGQDSYNEQFF. In DNA, the CDR3 is TGCAGTGCTAGGAGGGGACAAGACTCCTACAATGAGCAGTTCTTC.